The TCR beta chain under discussion was sequenced for a study of metastatic and nonmetastatic thyroid tumors. Study-wide context: Repertoires of blood and of tissue (tumor or nodule) from malignant and benign thyroid patients were compared.

As handled by the study authors: Using the CDR3 differences seen across clinicopathological groups, the authors built a distant-metastasis classifier for papillary thyroid cancer, which was meant to discriminate distant-metastatic patients. TCRdb called clones again from the PCR reads with MiXCR. These V and J calls derive from TCRdb rather than the authors' analysis. The sample has over 20,000 clones, roughly 24% seen once. In this sample, this clone turned up many times. What it binds is not known. No patient had received any treatment before thyroid surgery. Study outcomes and limitations: As reported, TCR beta diversity in blood and tumor was significantly higher in malignant thyroid tumors than in benign nodules.

The V gene's germline CDR1 is DFQATT and CDR2 SNEGSKA (reference sequence). CDR3 size: 11 residues. The V and J ends lost 3 bases and 9 bases respectively, with 9 bases between them. The J gene is TRBJ1-5, the V gene TRBV20-1; D ambiguous. The source is a female donor with papillary thyroid cancer or a benign thyroid nodule (not recorded which). Some clones in this sample may be carry-over from other donors' samples. The specimen was blood. This CDR3 reads CSASGGWPQHF. CDR3 DNA: TGCAGTGCTAGCGGAGGGTGGCCCCAGCATTTT.